This T cell receptor (beta chain) was observed in a study of shared clonotypes between healthy human individuals. Turning to the study itself: The study enrolled two women and a few men aged 18 to 49. Whole-study findings and limits: Clonotype sharing among the donors was expected to vary with sequencing depth. Among the subsets, naive ones generally showed larger estimated richness than memory ones. Some naive CD4 clonotypes, roughly 5%, turned up in common across several donors.

Unmatched junction bases numbered 8, after V lost 1 base and J lost 2 bases. The CDR3 is 16 amino acids. CDR1 MNHEY and CDR2 SVGAGI come from the germline V gene. TCRdb's copy holds only in-frame clones and misses some; the assay was immunoSEQ multiplex PCR. In the table there are some 2,000,000 clones, about 94% of which are singletons. About this clone itself: What it binds is not known.

The sequence was obtained from a man aged 18 to 29 in good health. The rearrangement uses TRBV6-5 and TRBJ2-7; 7 bases fit TRBD1. The sample consisted of naive CD4+ T cells sorted from blood. Subset: CD45RA+ positively selected. CDR3 sequence reads: CASSYFSGQKAYEQYF. CDR3 in DNA: TGTGCCAGCAGTTACTTTTCGGGACAGAAGGCCTACGAGCAGTACTTC.